These 5 T cell receptor beta chains were sequenced from one sample in a study of cytomegalovirus exposure and HLA in healthy donors. Primers: 60 Vbeta forward and 13 Jbeta reverse. Here immunoSEQ multiplex PCR was the method, and the copy in TCRdb shows in-frame clones only, minus some. The repertoire holds roughly 190,000 clones, with 62% as singletons. Sequencing used PBMCs. The receptors derive from a man in his forties or fifties in good health and CMV-seronegative.

The chain employs TRBV4-2 and TRBJ1-4; D possibly corresponds to TRBD1 (5 bases). Germline V lookup: CDR1 LGHNA, CDR2 YNFKEQ. Trimming shortened V by 1 base and J by 0 bases, and 12 bases separated the two germline ends. This CDR3 spans 17 amino acids. The CDR3 here is CASSQGLRDSTNEKLFF. The CDR3 DNA is TGTGCCAGCAGCCAAGGACTTAGGGACTCAACTAATGAAAAACTGTTTTTT.

The rearrangement joins TRBV7-2 to TRBJ2-2; 7 nucleotides match TRBD1. CDR3 length: 13 residues. Losses at the gene ends were 5 bases for V and 13 bases for J; bases not matched to a gene: 10. CDR1 is SGHTA, CDR2 FQGNSA, per germline. CDR3 sequence: CASSGRARGRLFF. The CDR3 nucleotides are TGTGCCAGCAGCGGGCGTGCGAGGGGGCGGCTGTTTTTT.

Of note for this clone: Other DNA sequences within the sample encode an identical CDR3. This chain joins TRBV7-2 and TRBJ2-5; 9 nucleotides agree with TRBD1. The CDR3 extends over 16 amino acids. Trimming took 3 bases from V and 8 from J; bases not matched to a gene: 13. The V gene's germline CDR1 is SGHTA and CDR2 FQGNSA. The CDR3 protein is CASSFLIDRGGKTQYF. The CDR3 region has the DNA TGTGCCAGCAGCTTCTTAATCGACAGGGGGGGGAAAACCCAGTACTTC.

The CDR3 region has the DNA TGTGCCAGCTCACCCGGGGTAGCGGAGTACTACGAGCAGTACTTC. Translating it yields CASSPGVAEYYEQYF. The chain has TRBV18 and TRBJ2-7, with a weak D call TRBD2 (6 bases). Germline loops: CDR1 KGHSH, CDR2 LQKENI. The V end lost 3 bases, the J end lost 3 bases, and 15 bases lay between the germline ends. CDR3 length equals 15 residues.

The table lists this clone with a few counts. This chain connects TRBV6-5 to TRBJ1-4; 7 bases are shared with TRBD1. Germline values: CDR1 MNHEY, CDR2 SVGAGI. The V gene end was trimmed by 1 base and the J gene end by 8 bases; junction bases not matched to a gene: 7. This CDR3 has 15 residues. CDR3 residues: CASSYWTGAREKLFF. As DNA, the CDR3 is TGTGCCAGCAGTTACTGGACAGGCGCCCGAGAAAAACTGTTTTTT.